This T cell receptor (beta chain) was retrieved from a study of Graves' ophthalmopathy and Graves' hyperthyroidism. RNA served as the template for amplifying TCR beta CDR3 regions. HTBI primers were used in a first-round RT-PCR, which preceded a second-round multiplex PCR. TCRdb re-analysed the multiplex PCR reads in MiXCR, keeping a single row per CDR3 protein. The repertoire holds approximately 640,000 distinct CDR3 sequences, 35% to 50% seen once, with about 3.3% in the top ten. The sequence derives from an adult man with Graves' ophthalmopathy. The sequenced sample was peripheral blood.

The CDR3 coding sequence is TGCAGTGCTAGGGACAGGGGGCAGTACTTC. This sequence encodes CSARDRGQYF. The chain links TRBV20-1 to TRBJ2-7, with 9 positions matching TRBD1. The CDR3 contains 10 residues. Germline-derived CDR1 and CDR2 are DFQATT and SNEGSKA (reference sequence). Trimming took 3 bases from V and 9 from J; bases not matched to a gene: 0.